This TCR beta chain comes out of a study of blood T cells in healthy people across ages (dated by TCRdb to 2014 to 2015). Regarding the complete study: In model experiments, template switching captured about one uniquely barcoded TCR beta cDNA molecule for every two T cells. Two additional independent replicas of 1 million unique cDNA reads from the same blood draw were analyzed for two donors (one aged 18 to 30 and one aged 80 or older). To avoid experimental bias, donors of different ages were randomly spread across the sequencing lanes. The donors were divided into four age groups: young (average around 16 years), middle-aged (about 39), aged (under 70) and long-lived (82). The study measured age-related changes in TCR beta repertoire diversity using deep sequencing normalized with unique cDNA molecular identifiers.

There are a few counts of this clonotype. This receptor's antigen is unknown. Nothing much larger sits one base from this clone, and base qualities are not available. The library was generated by 5' RACE. Sequencing relied on an Illumina HiSeq 2500. The second PCR ran for about 7 to 11 cycles and used a J-beta primer mix along with a sample-barcoded 5' primer. A template-switch 5' adaptor carrying 12 random nucleotides introduced a unique molecular identifier onto each TCR beta cDNA molecule. At least 2.5 million CDR3-containing paired-end reads were obtained from each sample. First-strand cDNA synthesis was performed from all RNA using the Mint cDNA synthesis kit, with priming by a TRBC-specific oligonucleotide. Following uracil-DNA glycosylase treatment, a first 18-cycle PCR with universal primers M1SS and BC2_uni_R was performed on all cDNA. Concerning the study's data processing: For normalization, 1 million high-quality reads, each with a distinct molecular identifier, were randomly selected from each sample. Reads with shared molecular identifiers were discarded instead of being binned into consensus sequences. CDR3 identification, clonotype clustering and error correction used MiTCR with a Q25 quality threshold and the strictest error-elimination algorithm. Lower-bound total TCR beta diversity was estimated with a nonparametric unseen species model using Euler transformation. Starting from the raw public reads, TCRdb applied fastp trimming at Q25, assembled clones with MiXCR and retained in-frame beta chains. Every distinct CDR3 protein forms one entry, paired with its most common genes and DNA. The V and J calls and clone size are TCRdb's, not the authors'. This sample has roughly 1,500,000 distinct CDR3 sequences in its table, and approximately 32% of those were observed once. The top ten clones comprise about 10% of the sample.

Broader findings and caveats from the paper: Compared with the aged group, more naive CD4+ T cells, fewer expanded clones and increased TCR diversity were shown by the long-lived group, suggesting age selection. Because profiling used bulk unsorted PBMCs, naive and antigen-experienced compartments could not be compared conclusively. Estimates of total diversity from one million sequenced T cells were regarded as lower bounds and underestimates. As age increased, observed TCR beta diversity per million T cells dropped in a roughly linear way, and a significant reduction was already evident by age roughly 36. Donor CMV infection status was unknown, potentially confounding age-related changes in expanded clonotypes. A strong correlation was found between observed TCR beta diversity and the percentage of naive T cells measured by flow cytometry.

Systemically healthy Caucasian individuals from Russia, approximately 39 in total and aged about 6 to 100 years, were included as donors. Each donor gave around 9.5 milliliters of peripheral blood, collected into EDTA-treated Vacutainer tubes. PBMCs were isolated by Ficoll-Paque density-gradient centrifugation, with at least 6.5 million obtained per sample. Trizol reagent was used to extract total RNA from PBMCs, with at least 5 micrograms per sample. For every donor, flow cytometry on a PBMC aliquot measured the percentage of naive CD45RAhigh/CD27high T cells. The CDR3 starts with the cysteine, ends with the phenylalanine, and has 16 residues. Only CDR3 DNA remains: 48 bases, in frame from the first base. Sequences MGHRA (CDR1) and YSYEKL (CDR2) are obtained from the germline V gene. V is pruned by 4 bases and J by 4 bases, leaving 11 bases of the junction without a gene match.

Sequenced sample: blood. Rearrangement joined TRBV4-1 to TRBJ2-3; TRBD2 matches 7 bases in the middle. The clonotype was recovered from a woman under 40 in good health. The DNA reads TGCGCCAGCAGCCCTACGGGGGGAGGGTTCGCAGATACGCAGTATTTT. This encodes CASSPTGGGFADTQYF.